Below are 20 T cell receptor beta chains sequenced from a single sample in a study of T cells in narcolepsy. Repertoires were generated with immunoSEQ multiplex PCR, while TCRdb's copy carries only in-frame clones and drops some. Of fewer than 20,000 clones in the sample, approximately 83% were seen once. The sample comprised memory (CD45RA-) CD4+ T cells from blood. All receptors come from a human donor in good health.

The rearrangement uses TRBV5-1 and TRBJ1-2, with TRBD1 identical over 10 bases. The CDR3 totals 16 residues. The V gene's germline CDR1 is SGHRS and CDR2 YFSETQ. J was trimmed by 8 bases and V by 4 bases; bases with no gene match: 14. This CDR3 is CASSPPETGGPEGYTF. CDR3 sequence (DNA): TGCGCCAGCAGCCCCCCGGAGACAGGGGGCCCCGAGGGCTACACCTTC.

The rearrangement uses TRBV25-1 and TRBJ2-2, with a possible D match to TRBD1 (6 bases). The CDR3 is 11 residues long. Germline V gene lookup returns CDR1 MGHDK and CDR2 SYGVNS. V lost 8 bases, J lost 8 bases, and 9 bases lay in between. The CDR3 loop reads CASVTGGELFF. CDR3 in DNA: TGTGCCAGCGTCACAGGGGGGGAGCTGTTTTTT. Combining the CDR3 with reference TRBV25-1 and TRBJ2-2 gives the whole variable domain EADIYQTPRYLVIGTGKKITLECSQTMGHDKMYWYQQDPGMELHLIHYSYGVNSTEKGDLSSESTVSRIRTEHFPLTLESARPSHTSQYLCASVTGGELFFGEGSRLTVL.

This clone was seen a single time. This chain connects TRBV2 to TRBJ1-1; TRBD1 agrees at 7 bases. Germline-derived CDR1 and CDR2 are SNHLY and FYNNEI. V dropped 0 bases and J dropped 11; count of bases not matched to a gene: 18. The CDR3 totals 17 residues. In DNA, the CDR3 is TGTGCCAGCAGTGAAGCGCTTCGAGGCCAAGGGGGCTTAAGGGCTTTCTTT. Its protein is CASSEALRGQGGLRAFF.

The CDR3 sequence is CASSQWASGGGVYEQYF. CDR3 coding DNA: TGTGCCAGCAGCCAATGGGCTAGCGGGGGAGGGGTCTACGAGCAGTACTTC. The chain links TRBV16 to TRBJ2-7; 10 nucleotides match TRBD2. This CDR3 region has 17 residues. Germline V gene sequence: CDR1 KGHSY, CDR2 FQNENV. J gave up 3 bases and V 1 base, and 9 bases lay outside the gene matches.

The chain is built from TRBV5-1 and TRBJ1-2, with 7 positions matching TRBD1. There are 14 residues in the CDR3. The V segment lost 3 bases and the J segment 8 bases; nucleotides outside the gene matches: 10. Germline-derived CDR1 and CDR2 are SGHRS and YFSETQ. In DNA, the CDR3 is TGCGCCAGCAGCTCAAATACAGGGGTAGCGGGCTACACCTTC. It specifies CASSSNTGVAGYTF.

The V call is TRBV18, the J call TRBJ2-1; no reliable D call. The CDR3 runs 15 residues. Germline CDR1 is KGHSH and CDR2 is LQKENI. V gave up 3 bases and J gave up 0 bases, with 9 bases separating them. CDR3 residues: CASSPQAGSYNEQFF. The CDR3 region has the DNA TGTGCCAGCTCACCGCAGGCCGGCTCCTACAATGAGCAGTTCTTC.

This clone was picked up a small number of times. The chain uses TRBV30 and TRBJ2-7, with TRBD2 matching over 7 bases. The junction had 4 bases not matched to a gene; V was cut back by 5 bases and J by 0 bases. Germline CDR1 and CDR2: GTSNPN and SVGIG (reference sequence). CDR3 length: 13 residues. The chain's CDR3 is CAWAWGGSYEQYF. Written as DNA, the CDR3 is TGTGCCTGGGCTTGGGGGGGCTCCTACGAGCAGTACTTC.

This clone was seen just once. The chain joins TRBV4-1 to TRBJ1-2, with 10 bases that match TRBD1. Germline CDR1 is MGHRA and CDR2 is YSYEKL. The V and J ends lost 4 bases and 3 bases, in that order; junction bases with no gene match: 5. CDR3 length equals 15 residues. CDR3 sequence reads: CASSPSGTGDYGYTF. DNA of the CDR3: TGCGCCAGCAGCCCTTCTGGGACAGGGGACTATGGCTACACCTTC.

This clone has more than one count but fewer than ten. The gene calls are TRBV19 and TRBJ2-5; D possibly corresponds to TRBD2 (6 bases). V was trimmed by 5 bases and J by 1 base, leaving 17 bases between them. CDR1 is LNHDA, CDR2 SQIVND, per germline (reference sequence). The CDR3 has 16 residues. The CDR3 coding sequence is TGTGCCAGTAGTGCCGGAAGGAGGGTGGGCCAAGAGACCCAGTACTTC. Translating it yields CASSAGRRVGQETQYF.

The chain uses TRBV19 and TRBJ2-7; 13 bases line up with TRBD2. The CDR3 sequence is 15 residues long. V trimming: 6 bases; J trimming: 6 bases; junction bases outside the gene matches: 8. The germline gives CDR1 LNHDA, CDR2 SQIVND (reference sequence). CDR3 sequence: CASSRLAGGGSEQYF. The CDR3 DNA follows: TGTGCCAGTAGCAGACTAGCGGGAGGCGGGAGCGAGCAGTACTTC.

The rearrangement uses TRBV7-9 and TRBJ2-7; 11 bases are shared with TRBD1. From germline, CDR1 is SEHNR and CDR2 FQNEAQ (reference sequence). V was clipped by 6 bases and J by 5 bases; unmatched bases: 9. The CDR3 contains 15 residues. The DNA of the CDR3 is TGTGCCAGCAGAGATAGGACAGGGGGCTTCCACGAGCAGTACTTC. Its translation: CASRDRTGGFHEQYF.

This chain uses TRBV4-1 with TRBJ2-7, with unresolved D. Germline V lookup: CDR1 MGHRA, CDR2 YSYEKL. The ends were cut back, 1 base at V and 9 bases at J, with 16 bases in the middle. The CDR3 covers 14 residues. CDR3 sequence reads: CASSQGGLTRPQYF. The CDR3 bases are TGCGCCAGCAGCCAAGGAGGCTTAACGCGGCCGCAGTACTTC.

This clone has just a few counts. V is TRBV27 and J is TRBJ1-4; TRBD1 is a possible D gene (5 bases). Germline values: CDR1 MNHEY, CDR2 SMNVEV (reference sequence). The CDR3 is 17 residues long. V was trimmed by 4 bases and J by 5 bases, leaving 20 bases between them. The CDR3, as DNA: TGTGCCAGCAGTTCAGGGAGAGGGGCTTACGGGAATGAAAAACTGTTTTTT. It translates to CASSSGRGAYGNEKLFF.

Only a few counts were recorded for this clone. V gene TRBV5-1 combines with J gene TRBJ1-1; a possible D gene is TRBD1 (5 bases). Germline values: CDR1 SGHRS, CDR2 YFSETQ. Trimming removed 4 bases at V and 6 bases at J, with 22 bases between. The CDR3 extends over 16 amino acids. In DNA form, the CDR3 reads TGCGCCAGCAGCCAATGGACCCCGGCAGGGATCCCTGAAGCTTTCTTT. Its protein product is CASSQWTPAGIPEAFF. Complete variable domain (other parts from reference TRBV5-1 and TRBJ1-1): KAGVTQTPRYLIKTRGQQVTLSCSPISGHRSVSWYQQTPGQGLQFLFEYFSETQRNKGNFPGRFSGRQFSNSRSEMNVSTLELGDSALYLCASSQWTPAGIPEAFFGQGTRLTVV.

The chain links TRBV28 to TRBJ1-4, with D possibly matching TRBD1 (5 bases). The CDR3 totals 14 residues. The germline V and J ends were trimmed by 5 bases and 4 bases, with 11 bases remaining between them. CDR1 and CDR2 (germline): MDHEN, SYDVKM. DNA for the CDR3: TGTGCCAGCAGTGTCCGGGACGTTAATGAAAAACTGTTTTTT. Protein sequence: CASSVRDVNEKLFF.

V usage is TRBV15 and J usage is TRBJ2-5; D is uncertain. V was cut by 0 bases and J by 4 bases, with 6 bases left in between. Germline-derived CDR1 and CDR2 are LNHNV and YYDKDF (reference sequence). The CDR3 covers 13 residues. CDR3 residues: CATSRDPPETQYF. Here the CDR3 DNA reads TGTGCCACCAGCAGAGATCCGCCAGAGACCCAGTACTTC.

V is TRBV4-3 and J is TRBJ2-1, with D unresolved. Germline V CDR1 and CDR2: LGHNA, YSLEER. V lost 3 bases and J 4 bases, leaving 7 bases between the germline ends. This CDR3 is built from 13 residues. The CDR3 bases are TGCGCCAGCAGCCAGGTTAGATACAATGAGCAGTTCTTC. It translates to CASSQVRYNEQFF.

V is TRBV19 and J is TRBJ2-1; D may be TRBD1 or TRBD2 (5 bases each). The germline V and J ends were trimmed by 5 bases and 5 bases, with 16 bases remaining between them. The germline V gene has CDR1 LNHDA and CDR2 SQIVND (reference sequence). This CDR3 has 15 residues. CDR3 sequence: CASSGSGLSDNEQFF. CDR3 nucleotides: TGTGCCAGTAGTGGTTCGGGGCTTAGCGACAATGAGCAGTTCTTC.

The CDR3 reads CASSLAAFNYGYTF. CDR3 sequence (DNA): TGTGCCAGCAGCTTAGCGGCCTTTAACTATGGCTACACCTTC. The chain has TRBV7-2 and TRBJ1-2; D remains ambiguous. CDR3 length: 14 amino acids. Germline V gives CDR1 SGHTA, CDR2 FQGNSA. V lost 0 bases, J lost 1 base, and 6 bases lay in between.

This clone was found a few times. The chain recombines TRBV18 with TRBJ1-4, with D possibly TRBD1 on 5 matching bases. Germline V gene lookup returns CDR1 KGHSH and CDR2 LQKENI. This CDR3 spans 15 amino acids. V lost 1 base to trimming and J lost 5 bases, with 11 bases between them. CDR3 sequence: CASSPLQDLNEKLFF. The CDR3 DNA follows: TGTGCCAGCTCACCACTACAGGACTTGAATGAAAAACTGTTTTTT.